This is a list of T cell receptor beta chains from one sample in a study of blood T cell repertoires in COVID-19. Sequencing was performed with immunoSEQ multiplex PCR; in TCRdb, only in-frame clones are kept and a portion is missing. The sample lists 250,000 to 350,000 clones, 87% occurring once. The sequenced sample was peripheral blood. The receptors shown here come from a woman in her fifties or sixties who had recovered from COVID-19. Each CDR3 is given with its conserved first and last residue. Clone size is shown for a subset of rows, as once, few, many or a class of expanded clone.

CASTQGSLKGYTF TRBV6-5 few
CASDDSAGGKYEQYF TRBV28 NA
CASSLTLGQGETQYF TRBV11-2 NA
CASTLGGLNTQYF TRBV6-5 NA
CASSFRDRTMQETQYF TRBV5-1 NA
CASSPGTGGYQPQHF TRBV6-5 NA
CASSNSQGNYEQYF TRBV6-5 NA
CASSSTGGTEAFF TRBV19 once
CASSGVSGANVLTF TRBV27 NA
CASSPGTGEYEQYF TRBV5-4 few
CASRSPGQGESSPLHF TRBV27 NA